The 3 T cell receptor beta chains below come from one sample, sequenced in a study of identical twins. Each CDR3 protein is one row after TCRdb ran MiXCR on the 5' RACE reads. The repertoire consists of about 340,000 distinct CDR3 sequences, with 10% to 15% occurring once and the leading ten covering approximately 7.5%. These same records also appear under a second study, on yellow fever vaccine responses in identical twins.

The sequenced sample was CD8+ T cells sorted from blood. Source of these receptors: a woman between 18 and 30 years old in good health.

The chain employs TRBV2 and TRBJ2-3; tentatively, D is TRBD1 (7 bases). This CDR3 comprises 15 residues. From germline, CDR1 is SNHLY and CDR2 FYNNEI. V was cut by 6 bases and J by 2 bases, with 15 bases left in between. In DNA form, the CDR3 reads TGTGCCAGCAGCGACAGGGAGGTTAACACAGATACGCAGTATTTT. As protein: CASSDREVNTDTQYF.

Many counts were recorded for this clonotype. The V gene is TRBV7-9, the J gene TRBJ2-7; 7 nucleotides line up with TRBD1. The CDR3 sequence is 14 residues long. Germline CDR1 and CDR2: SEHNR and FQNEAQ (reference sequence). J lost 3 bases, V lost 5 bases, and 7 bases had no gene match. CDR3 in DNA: TGTGCCAGCAGCGCCGGGACAGACAACTACGAGCAGTACTTC. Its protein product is CASSAGTDNYEQYF.

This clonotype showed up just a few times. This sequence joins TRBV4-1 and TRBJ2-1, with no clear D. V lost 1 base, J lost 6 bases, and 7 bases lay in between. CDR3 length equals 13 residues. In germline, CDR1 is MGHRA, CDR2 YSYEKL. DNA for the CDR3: TGCGCCAGCAGCCAAGTCGGTGCCAATGAGCAGTTCTTC. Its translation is CASSQVGANEQFF.